The subject of this entry is one T cell receptor beta chain. As yet, its antigen is unknown. This record comes from a study of graft-versus-host responses after intestinal transplantation. V shed 4 bases and J shed 12 bases, with 16 bases lying between them. CDR1 and CDR2 from the germline V gene are MGHRA and YSYEKL. This CDR3 region has 13 residues. Study-level findings and limits: Maximum circulating GvH clone levels tracked with early post-transplant HvG decreases.

The protocol was immunoSEQ multiplex PCR, while the TCRdb copy is restricted to in-frame clones and leaves out a portion. The data show under 30,000 clones, over 85% seen once. This sequence was found in a human patient who received an intestinal transplant, so some T cells may come from the graft donor. Sequences were derived from PBMCs, sampled 18 days after transplant. This sequence joins TRBV4-1 and TRBJ2-1; no definite D call. The DNA for the CDR3 is TGCGCCAGCAGCCCGCCTGGGGTATCACGGCAGTTCTTC. This gives the protein CASSPPGVSRQFF.